The 25 T cell receptor beta chains presented below share a single source sample, sequenced in a study of shared clonotypes between healthy human individuals. TCRdb's table, derived via immunoSEQ multiplex PCR, lists solely in-frame clones and lacks some. Of some 1,400,000 clones in the sample, around 97% were seen once. The sequenced material came from naive CD4+ T cells sorted from blood. Subset indicated: CD45RA+ positively selected. Receptors were obtained from a man in his thirties or forties in good health.

This chain uses TRBV18 with TRBJ1-5; D remains ambiguous. The CDR3 runs 15 residues. V was clipped by 0 bases and J by 0 bases, with 6 bases between them. Germline V lookup: CDR1 KGHSH, CDR2 LQKENI. The CDR3 DNA is TGTGCCAGCTCACCACCCGGTCGTAGCAATCAGCCCCAGCATTTT. Translated: CASSPPGRSNQPQHF.

The CDR3 loop reads CASNVRAPRTGEQFF. CDR3 in DNA: TGTGCCAGCAACGTAAGAGCCCCAAGAACTGGTGAGCAGTTCTTC. The V call is TRBV11-2, the J call TRBJ2-1; D is unresolved. The germline gives CDR1 SGHAT, CDR2 FQNNGV. V lost 7 bases and J 9 bases, leaving 22 bases between the germline ends. The CDR3 has 15 amino acids.

The V call is TRBV27, the J call TRBJ2-7; D gene unclear. CDR1 and CDR2 (germline): MNHEY, SMNVEV (reference sequence). The CDR3 length is 12 residues. V was trimmed by 3 bases and J by 5 bases, leaving 8 bases between them. For the CDR3, the DNA is TGTGCCAGCAGTTTCACCGGTAACGAGCAGTACTTC. Translating gives CASSFTGNEQYF.

The V gene is TRBV11-2, the J gene TRBJ2-1; 8 bases match TRBD2. From germline, CDR1 is SGHAT and CDR2 FQNNGV. CDR3 length equals 16 residues. The trim removed 2 bases at V and 6 bases at J, leaving 9 bases unmatched. This CDR3 is CASSLKTSAVFNEQFF. CDR3 coding DNA: TGTGCCAGCAGCTTAAAGACTAGCGCGGTTTTCAATGAGCAGTTCTTC.

DNA of the CDR3: TGCGCCAGCAGCCAAGACCGAGGGACTAGCGTTGGAGGGTCGGAGCAGTTCTTC. Translating it yields CASSQDRGTSVGGSEQFF. The chain joins TRBV4-3 to TRBJ2-1; 10 bases match TRBD2. The CDR3 sequence is 18 residues long. Germline trimming cut 0 bases from V and 10 bases from J; bases unmatched to any gene: 15. Germline assignment: CDR1 LGHNA and CDR2 YSLEER.

This sequence joins TRBV7-9 and TRBJ1-1; D unresolved. CDR1 and CDR2 from the germline V gene are SEHNR and FQNEAQ (reference sequence). CDR3 length equals 15 residues. V lost 1 base, J lost 0 bases, and 9 bases lay in between. The CDR3 here is CASSLEPALNTEAFF. The CDR3 DNA sequence: TGTGCCAGCAGCTTAGAGCCGGCCTTGAACACTGAAGCTTTCTTT.

As concerns this clone: Distinct nucleotide sequences in the sample also encode this CDR3. The V gene is TRBV9, the J gene TRBJ2-3; the D is unclear. Germline CDR1 reads SGDLS; CDR2 reads YYNGEE. Trimming removed 0 bases from V and 0 bases from J, with 8 bases in between. CDR3 length equals 15 residues. The CDR3 bases are TGTGCCAGCAGCGTAGGTGGCCCAAGCACAGATACGCAGTATTTT. Protein: CASSVGGPSTDTQYF.

J is TRBJ2-7 and V is TRBV5-5; 9 nucleotides line up with TRBD2. The germline V gene has CDR1 SGHKS and CDR2 YYEKEE (reference sequence). CDR3 size: 14 residues. The J segment lost 6 bases and the V segment lost 5 bases, leaving 9 bases of the junction unmatched. The CDR3 region is CASSFGTSLFEQYF. The CDR3 coding sequence is TGTGCCAGCAGTTTTGGGACTAGCTTGTTCGAGCAGTACTTC. The variable domain in full, completed from reference TRBV5-5 and TRBJ2-7, reads DAGVTQSPTHLIKTRGQQVTLRCSPISGHKSVSWYQQVLGQGPQFIFQYYEKEERGRGNFPDRFSARQFPNYSSELNVNALLLGDSALYLCASSFGTSLFEQYFGPGTRLTVT.

The V and J genes are TRBV7-3 and TRBJ1-1, with D unresolved. This CDR3 spans 13 amino acids. CDR1 is SGHTA, CDR2 FQGTGA, per germline. The V and J ends lost 7 bases and 1 base respectively, with 10 bases between them. Written as DNA, the CDR3 is TGTGCCAGCACCATTACGGGGAACACTGAAGCTTTCTTT. Protein sequence: CASTITGNTEAFF.

This clone was seen a handful of times. The sample carries other DNA sequences with the same CDR3. This rearrangement joins TRBV2 to TRBJ2-3; D unresolved. CDR1 SNHLY and CDR2 FYNNEI come from the germline V gene. CDR3 length: 12 amino acids. The germline V and J ends were trimmed by 3 bases and 0 bases, with 1 base remaining between them. CDR3 amino acids: CASSDSTDTQYF. In DNA form, the CDR3 reads TGTGCCAGCAGTGATAGCACAGATACGCAGTATTTT.

The CDR3 is CASSINPRAYGYTF. Written as DNA, the CDR3 is TGTGCCAGTAGTATAAACCCCCGAGCTTATGGCTACACCTTC. The chain recombines TRBV19 with TRBJ1-2, with D unresolved. CDR3 length equals 14 residues. Trimming pared 2 bases from V and 5 bases from J, leaving 12 bases between. The germline V gene encodes CDR1 LNHDA and CDR2 SQIVND (reference sequence). Based on the CDR3 plus reference TRBV19 and TRBJ1-2, the full variable domain is DGGITQSPKYLFRKEGQNVTLSCEQNLNHDAMYWYRQDPGQGLRLIYYSQIVNDFQKGDIAEGYSVSREKKESFPLTVTSAQKNPTAFYLCASSINPRAYGYTFGSGTRLTVV.

This clone was seen only once. The CDR3 spells CASRRLAGTTDTQYF. CDR3 in DNA: TGTGCCAGCAGACGATTAGCGGGGACCACAGATACGCAGTATTTT. V gene TRBV6-6 combines with J gene TRBJ2-3; 8 nucleotides match TRBD2. The CDR3 is made up of 15 amino acids. Per the germline V gene, CDR1 is MNHNY and CDR2 is SVGAGI (reference sequence). The trim removed 6 bases at V and 2 bases at J, leaving 7 bases unmatched.

The chain has TRBV28 and TRBJ2-6; 10 positions match TRBD1. The V gene end was trimmed by 2 bases and the J gene end by 0 bases; junction bases not matched to a gene: 10. Germline CDR1 reads MDHEN; CDR2 reads SYDVKM. The CDR3 has 20 residues. CDR3 coding DNA: TGTGCCAGCAGTTTACGACCCGGGACAGGGGTGGGCTCTGGGGCCAACGTCCTGACTTTC. This gives the protein CASSLRPGTGVGSGANVLTF.

The V gene is TRBV28, the J gene TRBJ2-7, with 10 bases identical to TRBD1. CDR3 length: 15 residues. The V and J ends lost 3 bases and 6 bases, in that order; junction bases with no gene match: 8. In germline, CDR1 is MDHEN, CDR2 SYDVKM. The CDR3 nucleotides are TGTGCCAGCAGTTTTTTCGACAGGGGGCGGGTCGAGCAGTACTTC. It encodes CASSFFDRGRVEQYF.

Remarks on this clone: The same CDR3 can be traced to other DNA sequences in this sample. The V and J genes are TRBV5-1 and TRBJ1-3; D call uncertain. Germline V lookup: CDR1 SGHRS, CDR2 YFSETQ. V was shortened by 0 bases and J by 0 bases, with 10 bases between the two germline ends. This CDR3 is built from 16 residues. The CDR3 reads CASSLDLLSSGNTIYF. The CDR3 coding sequence is TGCGCCAGCAGCTTGGACCTCCTGAGCTCTGGAAACACCATATATTTT.

The chain couples TRBV9 to TRBJ1-2; D ambiguous. V dropped 0 bases and J dropped 2 bases, with 17 bases sitting between them. The CDR3 is 17 amino acids. CDR1 is SGDLS and CDR2 is YYNGEE in the germline V gene. This chain's CDR3 is CASSVGYRSGLNYGYTF. CDR3 nucleotide sequence: TGTGCCAGCAGCGTAGGATATAGGTCCGGCCTCAACTATGGCTACACCTTC.

The V call is TRBV7-2, the J call TRBJ1-1; 7 nucleotides agree with TRBD1. Germline V gene lookup returns CDR1 SGHTA and CDR2 FQGNSA. V gave up 1 base and J gave up 8 bases; unmatched junction bases: 4. The CDR3 runs to 13 residues. The CDR3 region has the DNA TGTGCCAGCAGCTTAGGAAGGGGGCGCGAAGCTTTCTTT. It yields the protein CASSLGRGREAFF.

V is TRBV7-9 and J is TRBJ1-2, with D possibly matching TRBD1 (5 bases). The germline V gene has CDR1 SEHNR and CDR2 FQNEAQ (reference sequence). Trimming left V 1 base short and J 9 bases short, with 12 bases between. CDR3 length: 13 amino acids. The CDR3 spells CASSLEGGGSYTF. CDR3 in DNA: TGTGCCAGCAGCTTAGAAGGTGGGGGAAGCTACACCTTC.

Here the CDR3 DNA reads TGTGCCAGCAGTTACTCGGAGGCCGGCGAGCAGTACTTC. It specifies CASSYSEAGEQYF. The chain carries TRBV6-6 and TRBJ2-7; D may be TRBD2 (5 bases). Germline V gives CDR1 MNHNY, CDR2 SVGAGI (reference sequence). The CDR3 has 13 amino acids. V was shortened by 0 bases and J by 6 bases, with 9 bases between the two germline ends.

Written as DNA, the CDR3 is TGTGCCAGCAGCGTAGGGGGGACAGGGGGTCAGCCCCAGCATTTT. It codes for CASSVGGTGGQPQHF. The chain recombines TRBV9 with TRBJ1-5; 11 nucleotides line up with TRBD1. The CDR3 extends over 15 amino acids. The V gene's germline CDR1 is SGDLS and CDR2 YYNGEE. Unmatched junction bases numbered 2, after V lost 0 bases and J lost 6 bases.

This clone was seen a few times. V usage is TRBV30 and J usage is TRBJ2-7; D perhaps matches TRBD2 (6 bases). Germline-derived CDR1 and CDR2 are GTSNPN and SVGIG (reference sequence). This CDR3 has 13 residues. V was clipped by 4 bases and J by 1 base, with 11 bases between them. In DNA form, the CDR3 reads TGTGCCTGGAACCGGGACTCGTCCTACGAGCAGTACTTC. This gives the protein CAWNRDSSYEQYF.

J is TRBJ2-5 and V is TRBV9; 8 bases line up with TRBD2. Germline trimming cut 1 base from V and 5 bases from J; bases unmatched to any gene: 13. Germline CDR1 SGDLS, CDR2 YYNGEE. The length of the CDR3 is 17 residues. This chain's CDR3 is CASSVLPGLGVGETQYF. CDR3 nucleotide sequence: TGTGCCAGCAGCGTACTCCCGGGACTAGGAGTCGGGGAGACCCAGTACTTC.

The J gene is TRBJ2-1, the V gene TRBV21-1; the table's D call of TRBD2 was not tested on the DNA. TRBV21-1 is a pseudogene. The CDR3 covers 16 residues. The CDR3 DNA follows: TGTGCCAGCAGCACTCGAGGACTAGGACTGTACAATGAGCAGTTCTTC. Translation gives CASSTRGLGLYNEQFF.

V usage is TRBV6-6 and J usage is TRBJ1-1; 8 bases are shared with TRBD1. The junction had 3 bases not matched to a gene; V was cut back by 4 bases and J by 8 bases. Germline values: CDR1 MNHNY, CDR2 SVGAGI (reference sequence). There are 12 residues in the CDR3. The CDR3 DNA reads TGTGCCAGCAGTTGGGGACAGGTCGAAGCTTTCTTT. It is translated as CASSWGQVEAFF.

This chain uses TRBV4-3 with TRBJ2-1, with 7 bases matching TRBD2. Germline loops: CDR1 LGHNA, CDR2 YSLEER. This CDR3 is built from 18 residues. Germline trimming cut 3 bases from V and 8 bases from J; bases unmatched to any gene: 19. CDR3 sequence reads: CASSQGLLTSEGAHEQFF. The CDR3 DNA reads as TGCGCCAGCAGCCAGGGGCTGTTAACTAGCGAAGGGGCCCATGAGCAGTTCTTC.